Detailed here is one T cell receptor beta chain. The target antigen is unknown. V lost 2 bases and J lost 0, with 12 bases in between. CDR1 is ENHRY, CDR2 SYGVKD, per germline. The CDR3 has 16 residues. This sample is part of a study of cytomegalovirus exposure and HLA in healthy donors. Findings and limits, study-wide: According to the study, approximately 150 TCR beta chains were cytomegalovirus-associated. In most subjects, TCR beta sequences reportedly gave accurate predictions of HLA-A and HLA-B alleles.

PCR used 60 Vbeta primers and 13 Jbeta primers. The repertoire was sequenced with immunoSEQ multiplex PCR; TCRdb's copy has only in-frame clones and lacks some. Seen here are about 280,000 clones, 80% to 90% observed once, and the top ten hold about 2.3%. V and J are TRBV10-3 and TRBJ2-3, with D possibly matching TRBD2 (6 bases). This receptor was identified in a woman aged 18-29 years in good health and CMV-seronegative. The sequenced material came from PBMCs. The CDR3: CAISEPGTSSTDTQYF. CDR3 DNA sequence: TGTGCCATCAGTGAGCCCGGGACTTCTAGCACAGATACGCAGTATTTT.